The 6 T cell receptor beta chains reported below all come from one sample, sequenced in a study of regulatory T cells in long-lasting Graves disease. Through Arm-PCR of CDR3 regions and iRepertoire HTBI primers, TCR beta libraries were built. TCRdb recomputed calls from the multiplex PCR reads with MiXCR, one row per CDR3 protein. This table has about 200,000 distinct CDR3 sequences, approximately 20% appearing once. Specified time point: newly diagnosed GD, antithyroid drugs for less than 3 months. Scientists built the TCR library using RNA that was extracted from PBMCs. The specimen comprised peripheral blood mononuclear cells (PBMCs), sampled at new diagnosis, from a patient treated with antithyroid drugs. These receptors came from a female donor with Graves disease.

The chain employs TRBV28 and TRBJ1-4; D is perhaps TRBD1 (6 bases). The CDR3 consists of 15 residues. CDR1 MDHEN and CDR2 SYDVKM come from the germline V gene. V was clipped by 4 bases and J by 3 bases, with 12 bases between them. CDR3 DNA sequence: TGTGCCAGCAGTTCCTTGGACAGAGCTAATGAAAAACTGTTTTTT. Its translation: CASSSLDRANEKLFF.

There are a few counts of this clonotype. The chain couples TRBV5-4 to TRBJ1-1, with 7 bases lining up with TRBD1. The CDR3 length is 12 residues. The J segment lost 7 bases and the V segment lost 4 bases, leaving 4 bases of the junction unmatched. From germline, CDR1 is SGHNT and CDR2 YYREEE (reference sequence). DNA of the CDR3: TGTGCCAGCAGCCCCGGGACAGATGAAGCTTTCTTT. Translated, it gives CASSPGTDEAFF.

This clonotype was detected ten times or more. The chain is built from TRBV7-8 and TRBJ2-1, with 8 nucleotides matching TRBD2. J gave up 5 bases and V 3 bases, and 6 bases lay outside the gene matches. Germline CDR1 reads SGHVS; CDR2 reads FQNEAQ. The length of the CDR3 is 15 residues. The CDR3 spells CASSFMGLGDNEQFF. In DNA form, the CDR3 reads TGTGCCAGCAGCTTTATGGGACTAGGGGACAATGAGCAGTTCTTC.

V and J are TRBV2 and TRBJ2-3, with 7 nucleotides matching TRBD1. Germline CDR1 reads SNHLY; CDR2 reads FYNNEI. This CDR3 comprises 14 residues. Germline trimming cut 4 bases from V and 6 bases from J; bases unmatched to any gene: 7. CDR3 nucleotides: TGTGCCAGCAGTGGGACAGGCGTGAAGGATACGCAGTATTTT. Its translation: CASSGTGVKDTQYF.

The CDR3: CASMAGDSNTGELFF. The CDR3 DNA reads as TGTGCCAGCATGGCGGGAGATTCGAACACCGGGGAGCTGTTTTTT. This chain uses TRBV6-4 with TRBJ2-2; 7 nucleotides line up with TRBD2. The V gene's germline CDR1 is MRHNA and CDR2 SNTAGT. The J segment lost 0 bases and the V segment lost 7 bases, leaving 5 bases of the junction unmatched. This CDR3 has 15 amino acids.

In this sample, this clonotype turned up many times. The chain recombines TRBV27 with TRBJ1-6, with D tentatively TRBD1 (5 bases). The CDR3 is 20 amino acids. Germline V gene data show CDR1 as MNHEY and CDR2 as SMNVEV (reference sequence). Trimming took off 5 bases at V and 0 bases at J, with 23 bases between the two ends. The chain's CDR3 is CASSPYLRQRVSSYNSPLHF. Here the CDR3 DNA reads TGTGCCAGCAGTCCATACCTACGACAGCGTGTTAGCTCCTATAATTCACCCCTCCACTTT.